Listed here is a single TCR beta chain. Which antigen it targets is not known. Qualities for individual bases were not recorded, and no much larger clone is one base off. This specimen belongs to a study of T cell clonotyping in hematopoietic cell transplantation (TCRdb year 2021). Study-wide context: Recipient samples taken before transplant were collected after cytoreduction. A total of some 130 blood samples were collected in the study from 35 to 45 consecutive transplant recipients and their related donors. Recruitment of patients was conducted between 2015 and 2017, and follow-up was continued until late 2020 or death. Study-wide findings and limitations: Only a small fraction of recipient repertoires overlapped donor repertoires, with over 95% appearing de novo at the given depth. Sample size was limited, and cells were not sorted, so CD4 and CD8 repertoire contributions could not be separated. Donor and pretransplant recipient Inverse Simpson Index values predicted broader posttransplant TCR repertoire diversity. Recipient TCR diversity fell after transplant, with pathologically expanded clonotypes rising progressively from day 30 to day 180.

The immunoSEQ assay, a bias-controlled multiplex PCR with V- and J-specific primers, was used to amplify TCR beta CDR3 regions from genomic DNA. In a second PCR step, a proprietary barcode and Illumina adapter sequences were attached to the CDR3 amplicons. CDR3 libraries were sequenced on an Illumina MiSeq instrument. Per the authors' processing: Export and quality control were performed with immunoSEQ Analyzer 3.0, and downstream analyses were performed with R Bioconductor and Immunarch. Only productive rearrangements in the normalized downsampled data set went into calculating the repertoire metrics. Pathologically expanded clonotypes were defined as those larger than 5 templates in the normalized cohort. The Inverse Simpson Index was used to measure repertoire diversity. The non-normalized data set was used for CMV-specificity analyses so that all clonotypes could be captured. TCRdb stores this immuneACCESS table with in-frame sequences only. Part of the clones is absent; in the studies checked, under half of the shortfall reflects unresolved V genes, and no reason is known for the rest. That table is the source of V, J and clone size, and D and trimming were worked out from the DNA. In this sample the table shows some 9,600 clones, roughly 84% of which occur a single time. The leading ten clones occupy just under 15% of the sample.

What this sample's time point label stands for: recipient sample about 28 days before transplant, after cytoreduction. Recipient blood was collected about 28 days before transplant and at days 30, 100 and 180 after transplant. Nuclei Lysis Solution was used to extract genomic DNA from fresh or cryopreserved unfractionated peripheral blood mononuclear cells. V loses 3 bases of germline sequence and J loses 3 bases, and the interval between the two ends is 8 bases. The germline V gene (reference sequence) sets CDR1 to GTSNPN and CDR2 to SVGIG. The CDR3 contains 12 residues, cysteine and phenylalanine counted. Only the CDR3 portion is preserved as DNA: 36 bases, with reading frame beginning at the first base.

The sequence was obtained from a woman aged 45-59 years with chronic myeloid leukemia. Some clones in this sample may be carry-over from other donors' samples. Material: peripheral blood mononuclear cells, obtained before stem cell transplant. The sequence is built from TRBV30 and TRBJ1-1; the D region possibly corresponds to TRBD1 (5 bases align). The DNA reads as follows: TGTGCCTGGAGGGGGCTGGACACTGAAGCTTTCTTT. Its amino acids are CAWRGLDTEAFF. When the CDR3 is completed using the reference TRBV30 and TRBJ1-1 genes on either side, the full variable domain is SQTIHQWPATLVQPVGSPLSLECTVEGTSNPNLYWYRQAAGRGLQLLFYSVGIGQISSEVPQNLSASRPQDRQFILSSKKLLLSDSGFYLCAWRGLDTEAFFGQGTRLTVV.